Listed here are 11 T cell receptor beta chains from one sample, sequenced in a study of T cells in tumors after PD-1 blockade. Libraries were prepared by immunoSEQ multiplex PCR; TCRdb keeps only in-frame clonotypes and omits some of them. Here the sample spans around 60,000 clones, about four fifths being singletons. The sample in question was PBMCs, obtained before anti-PD-1 treatment. Receptors were obtained from a human donor with basal cell carcinoma.

As concerns this clone: Different DNA sequences within this sample yield the same CDR3. The V call is TRBV19, the J call TRBJ2-1; possible D gene TRBD1, 6 bases. The germline V and J ends were trimmed by 5 bases and 0 bases, with 11 bases remaining between them. Germline CDR1 reads LNHDA; CDR2 reads SQIVND (reference sequence). The CDR3 covers 15 residues. CDR3 protein: CASSPDRSSYNEQFF. The CDR3 coding sequence is TGTGCCAGTAGTCCCGACAGGAGCTCCTACAATGAGCAGTTCTTC.

The V gene is TRBV3-1 (or the pseudogene TRBV3-2), the J gene TRBJ2-3; 7 bases align to TRBD1. The CDR3 covers 17 residues. Per the germline V gene, CDR1 is LGHDT and CDR2 is YNNKEL (reference sequence). V dropped 4 bases and J dropped 0; count of bases not matched to a gene: 10. The CDR3 loop reads CASSRRTGVLSTDTQYF. In nucleotides, the CDR3 is TGTGCCAGCAGCCGACGAACAGGGGTTTTGAGCACAGATACGCAGTATTTT.

The V call is TRBV27, the J call TRBJ2-7; TRBD2 matches at 11 bases. This CDR3 comprises 13 residues. Germline-derived CDR1 and CDR2 are MNHEY and SMNVEV (reference sequence). The ends lost 8 bases at V and 3 bases at J; junction bases unmatched: 3. The CDR3 sequence: CASGTSGNYEQYF. The CDR3 DNA sequence: TGTGCCAGCGGGACTAGCGGAAACTACGAGCAGTACTTC.

This chain links TRBV21-1 with TRBJ2-1. TRBV21-1 is recorded as a pseudogene. This CDR3 contains 11 residues. DNA of the CDR3: TGTGCCACCGGGACGGGGAGTGAGCAGTTCTTC. Translating it yields CATGTGSEQFF.

J is TRBJ2-1 and V is TRBV7-9, with no clear D. V lost 5 bases to trimming and J lost 2 bases, with 16 bases between them. This CDR3 has 16 residues. Germline V CDR1 and CDR2: SEHNR, FQNEAQ (reference sequence). CDR3 residues: CASSLGMAETYNEQFF. The CDR3 region has the DNA TGTGCCAGCAGCCTGGGCATGGCAGAAACCTACAATGAGCAGTTCTTC.

About this clone itself: Other DNA sequences of this sample code for an identical CDR3. The chain recombines TRBV6-5 with TRBJ1-3; maybe TRBD1 (6 bases). V lost 7 bases to trimming and J lost 0 bases, with 10 bases between them. Germline V lookup: CDR1 MNHEY, CDR2 SVGAGI. There are 14 residues in the CDR3. The CDR3 coding sequence is TGTGCCAGCAACCCCAGGGGCTCTGGAAACACCATATATTTT. Translation: CASNPRGSGNTIYF.

This chain joins TRBV6-2 or TRBV6-3 and TRBJ2-7; 9 nucleotides match TRBD2. This CDR3 spans 15 amino acids. CDR1 MNHEY and CDR2 SVGEGT come from the germline V gene. The ends lost 5 bases at V and 6 bases at J; junction bases unmatched: 11. DNA for the CDR3: TGTGCCAGCAGTACAGAGATAGCGGGGGTTGCCGAGCAGTACTTC. Residues: CASSTEIAGVAEQYF.

CDR3 amino acids: CASSPGTANKNIQYF. CDR3 sequence (DNA): TGTGCCAGCTCACCCGGGACAGCGAACAAAAACATTCAGTACTTC. The chain has TRBV18 and TRBJ2-4; 7 nucleotides line up with TRBD1. This CDR3 has 15 amino acids. Germline CDR1 and CDR2: KGHSH and LQKENI. V dropped 3 bases and J dropped 3; count of bases not matched to a gene: 5.

This chain links TRBV5-1 with TRBJ1-5, with D tentatively TRBD1 (5 bases). V shed 3 bases and J shed 4 bases, with 14 bases lying between them. Germline lookup yields CDR1 SGHRS and CDR2 YFSETQ. This CDR3 contains 15 residues. CDR3 sequence: CASSSGEGMNQPQHF. The CDR3 nucleotides read TGCGCCAGCAGCTCGGGAGAGGGGATGAATCAGCCCCAGCATTTT.

The rearrangement uses TRBV9 and TRBJ2-2, with D hard to call. The germline CDR1 and CDR2 sequences are SGDLS and YYNGEE. Trimming shortened V by 4 bases and J by 3 bases, and 19 bases separated the two germline ends. This CDR3 has 17 residues. CDR3 nucleotide sequence: TGTGCCAGCAGCCTTGCGGCGGTGACCCACGACACCGGGGAGCTGTTTTTT. It translates to CASSLAAVTHDTGELFF. Using reference TRBV9 and TRBJ2-2 for the parts outside the CDR3, the full variable domain is DSGVTQTPKHLITATGQRVTLRCSPRSGDLSVYWYQQSLDQGLQFLIQYYNGEERAKGNILERFSAQQFPDLHSELNLSSLELGDSALYFCASSLAAVTHDTGELFFGEGSRLTVL.

This clone showed up just a few times. This chain joins TRBV12-3 or TRBV12-4 and TRBJ1-2, with D unclear. The CDR3 runs to 11 residues. Trimming shortened V by 1 base and J by 7 bases, and 4 bases separated the two germline ends. The CDR3, as DNA: TGTGCCAGCAGTTTAGACGGTGGCTACACCTTC. It codes for CASSLDGGYTF.